This entry lists 8 T cell receptor beta chains sequenced from one sample in a study of T cell changes during pregnancy in multiple sclerosis. Using immunoSEQ multiplex PCR, the repertoire was profiled, and TCRdb retains in-frame clones only, with some absent. The sample includes fewer than 100,000 clones, around 89% of them seen just once. Sample: peripheral blood, taken before pregnancy. The receptors shown here come from a female donor with multiple sclerosis, enrolled in a pregnancy study.

This chain uses TRBV10-2 with TRBJ1-6; 12 bases map to TRBD1. Per the germline V gene, CDR1 is WSHSY and CDR2 is SAAADI. Losses at the gene ends were 4 bases for V and 2 bases for J; bases not matched to a gene: 12. The CDR3 totals 20 residues. CDR3 sequence (DNA): TGCGCCAGCAGTGGTTCCGGGACAGGGGGCAGGGGAGCCTATAATTCACCCCTCCACTTT. As protein: CASSGSGTGGRGAYNSPLHF.

V usage is TRBV20-1 and J usage is TRBJ1-1; D is uncertain. The CDR3 runs 10 residues. The germline gives CDR1 DFQATT, CDR2 SNEGSKA (reference sequence). V lost 2 bases, J lost 8 bases, and 6 bases lay in between. The CDR3 DNA reads TGCAGTGCTAGATGGGCCGAAGCTTTCTTT. Amino acids: CSARWAEAFF.

CDR3 protein: CASRAGSSMNTEAFF. The CDR3 coding sequence is TGTGCCAGCAGGGCGGGGAGTTCAATGAACACTGAAGCTTTCTTT. The chain links TRBV2 to TRBJ1-1; D call uncertain. V was trimmed by 6 bases and J by 0 bases, leaving 14 bases between them. The CDR3 runs 15 residues. CDR1 SNHLY and CDR2 FYNNEI come from the germline V gene.

The rearrangement links TRBV4-1 to TRBJ2-4; 13 bases agree with TRBD2. J gave up 2 bases and V 4 bases, and 8 bases lay outside the gene matches. The CDR3 contains 18 residues. Germline CDR1 reads MGHRA; CDR2 reads YSYEKL. The CDR3 DNA follows: TGCGCCAGCAGCCCTGGGACTAGCGGGGTCGGTTCCAAAAACATTCAGTACTTC. Residues: CASSPGTSGVGSKNIQYF.

This clone was seen only once. The genes are TRBV10-3 and TRBJ1-2; TRBD1 matches at 8 bases. Germline V gene sequence: CDR1 ENHRY, CDR2 SYGVKD. This CDR3 comprises 13 residues. V shed 6 bases and J 4 bases; nucleotides not matched to a gene: 4. The CDR3 protein is CAISADRGYGYTF. The DNA for the CDR3 is TGTGCCATCAGCGCTGACAGGGGCTATGGCTACACCTTC.

V usage is TRBV27 and J usage is TRBJ2-2; weak D call: TRBD1 (5 bases). V lost 2 bases to trimming and J lost 5 bases, with 12 bases between them. This CDR3 contains 15 residues. Germline CDR1 and CDR2: MNHEY and SMNVEV (reference sequence). DNA of the CDR3: TGTGCCAGCAGTTTAGTTAGGGGCGGAACCGGGGAGCTGTTTTTT. Translating it yields CASSLVRGGTGELFF.

This sequence joins TRBV6-5 and TRBJ2-3, with D possibly TRBD1 on 5 matching bases. With 6 bases removed from V and 5 bases from J, the gap between germline ends came to 12 bases. This CDR3 has 13 residues. Looked up from germline, CDR1 is MNHEY and CDR2 is SVGAGI. The CDR3: CASSLDRGDTQYF. DNA for the CDR3: TGTGCCAGCAGCCTCGACAGAGGAGATACGCAGTATTTT.

The J gene is TRBJ1-2, the V gene TRBV28; 10 bases are a match to TRBD1. After removal of 4 bases from V and 9 bases from J, the junction contained 11 bases not matched to a gene. Germline V gene sequence: CDR1 MDHEN, CDR2 SYDVKM. The CDR3 runs 15 residues. CDR3 sequence: CASSSPGQGGGRYTF. DNA for the CDR3: TGTGCCAGCAGTTCCCCCGGACAGGGGGGGGGTCGCTACACCTTC.